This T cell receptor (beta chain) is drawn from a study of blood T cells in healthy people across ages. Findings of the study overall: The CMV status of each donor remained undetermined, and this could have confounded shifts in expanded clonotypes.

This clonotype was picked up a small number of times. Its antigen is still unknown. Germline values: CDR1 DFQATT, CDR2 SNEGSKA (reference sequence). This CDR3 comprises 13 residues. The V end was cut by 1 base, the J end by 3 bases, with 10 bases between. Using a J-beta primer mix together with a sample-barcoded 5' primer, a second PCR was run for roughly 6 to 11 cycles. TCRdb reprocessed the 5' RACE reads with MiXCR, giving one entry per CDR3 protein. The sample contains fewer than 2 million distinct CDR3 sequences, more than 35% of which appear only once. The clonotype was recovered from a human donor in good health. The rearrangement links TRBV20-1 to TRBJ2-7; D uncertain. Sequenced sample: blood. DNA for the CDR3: TGCAGTGCTAGAGTAAGGTGGCGCTACGAGCAGTACTTC. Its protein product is CSARVRWRYEQYF.